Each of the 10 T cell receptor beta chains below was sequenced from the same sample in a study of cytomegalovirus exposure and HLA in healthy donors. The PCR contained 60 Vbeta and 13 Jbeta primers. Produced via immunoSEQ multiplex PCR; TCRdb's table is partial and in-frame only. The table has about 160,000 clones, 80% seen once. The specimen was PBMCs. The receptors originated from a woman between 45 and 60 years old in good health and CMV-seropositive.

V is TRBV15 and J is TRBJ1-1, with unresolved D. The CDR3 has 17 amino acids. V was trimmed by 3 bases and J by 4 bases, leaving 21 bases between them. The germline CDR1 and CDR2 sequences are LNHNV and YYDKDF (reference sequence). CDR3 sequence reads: CATSSGFAVATGTEAFF. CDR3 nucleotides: TGTGCCACCAGCAGTGGGTTTGCAGTGGCGACGGGCACTGAAGCTTTCTTT.

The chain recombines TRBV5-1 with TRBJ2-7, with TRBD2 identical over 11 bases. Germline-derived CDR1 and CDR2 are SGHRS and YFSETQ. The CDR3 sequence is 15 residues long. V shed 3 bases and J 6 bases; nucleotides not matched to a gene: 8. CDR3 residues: CASSYLAGGRGEQYF. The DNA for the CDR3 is TGCGCCAGCAGCTACTTAGCGGGAGGGAGGGGCGAGCAGTACTTC.

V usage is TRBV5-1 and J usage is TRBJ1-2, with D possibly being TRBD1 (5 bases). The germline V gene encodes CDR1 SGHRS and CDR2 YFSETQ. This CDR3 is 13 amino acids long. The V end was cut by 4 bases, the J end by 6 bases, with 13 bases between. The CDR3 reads CASSDQGFDGYTF. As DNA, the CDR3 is TGCGCCAGCAGCGACCAGGGCTTTGATGGCTACACCTTC.

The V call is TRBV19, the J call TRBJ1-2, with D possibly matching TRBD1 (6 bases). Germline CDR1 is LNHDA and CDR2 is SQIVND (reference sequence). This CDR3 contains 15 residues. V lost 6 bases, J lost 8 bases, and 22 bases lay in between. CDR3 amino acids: CASSPRGKGLDGYTF. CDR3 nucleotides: TGTGCCAGTAGCCCCAGGGGTAAGGGGCTCGACGGCTACACCTTC.

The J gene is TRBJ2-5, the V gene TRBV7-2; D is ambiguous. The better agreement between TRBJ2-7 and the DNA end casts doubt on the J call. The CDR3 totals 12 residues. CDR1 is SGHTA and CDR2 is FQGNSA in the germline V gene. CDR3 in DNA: TGTGCCAGCACCAACCAGGCTTCCGAGCAGTACTTC. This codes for CASTNQASEQYF.

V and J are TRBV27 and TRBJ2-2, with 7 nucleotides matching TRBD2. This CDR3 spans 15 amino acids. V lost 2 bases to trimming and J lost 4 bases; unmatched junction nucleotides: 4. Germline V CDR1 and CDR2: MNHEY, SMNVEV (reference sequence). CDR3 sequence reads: CASSLGLAATGELFF. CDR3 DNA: TGTGCCAGCAGTTTAGGTCTAGCGGCCACCGGGGAGCTGTTTTTT.

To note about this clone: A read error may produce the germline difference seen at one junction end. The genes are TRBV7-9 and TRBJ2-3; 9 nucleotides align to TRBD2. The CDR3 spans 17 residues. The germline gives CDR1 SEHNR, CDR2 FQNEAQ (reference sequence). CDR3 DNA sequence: TGTTCCAGCAGCTTAGGGGTAGCGGGGGAGAGCACAGATACGCAGTATTTT. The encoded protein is CSSSLGVAGESTDTQYF.

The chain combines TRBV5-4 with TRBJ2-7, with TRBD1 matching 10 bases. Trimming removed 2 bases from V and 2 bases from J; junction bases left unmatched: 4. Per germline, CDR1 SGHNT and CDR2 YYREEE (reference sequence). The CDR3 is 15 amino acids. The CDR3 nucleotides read TGTGCCAGCAGCTTAGCGGGGACAGGGGCCTACGAGCAGTACTTC. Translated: CASSLAGTGAYEQYF.

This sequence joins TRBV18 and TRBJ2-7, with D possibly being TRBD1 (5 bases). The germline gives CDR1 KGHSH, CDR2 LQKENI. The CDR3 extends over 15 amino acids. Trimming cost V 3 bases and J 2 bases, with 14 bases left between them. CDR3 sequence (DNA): TGTGCCAGCTCACCGCGCCAGGGTTCCACCTACGAGCAGTACTTC. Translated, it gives CASSPRQGSTYEQYF.

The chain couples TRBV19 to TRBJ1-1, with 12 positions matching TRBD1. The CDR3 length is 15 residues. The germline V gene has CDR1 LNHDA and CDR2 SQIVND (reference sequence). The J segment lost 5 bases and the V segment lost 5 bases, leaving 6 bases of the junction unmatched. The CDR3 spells CASSPGQGAITEAFF. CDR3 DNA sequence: TGTGCCAGTAGTCCGGGACAGGGGGCGATAACTGAAGCTTTCTTT.